The sequence of this TCR beta chain was determined in a study of blood T cell repertoires in COVID-19. Study-wide background: PBMCs, B-cell-depleted T cells, or T cells were the source of the cDNA or gDNA that made up the material.

Authors' methods: Amplification with reference gene primers provided the estimates of nucleated cell counts. The repertoire was sequenced with immunoSEQ multiplex PCR; TCRdb's copy has only in-frame clones and lacks some. The V and J calls and the clone size are those of that table, but D and trimming were determined from the DNA. The repertoire holds fewer than 300,000 clones, with approximately 93% as singletons. V was pared by 4 bases and J by 3 bases, with 5 bases of the junction left unmatched. The CDR3 sequence is 14 residues long. CDR1 is SGHRS and CDR2 is YFSETQ in the germline V gene. It was during active infection that Seattle patients were enrolled and then longitudinally followed.

V is TRBV5-1 and J is TRBJ2-3, with 7 bases aligning to TRBD1. The specimen was peripheral blood. This receptor was taken from a woman aged 25 to 39 with COVID-19, enrolled during active disease. The CDR3 loop reads CASSEGDRTDTQYF. The CDR3 coding sequence is TGCGCCAGCAGCGAGGGGGACAGAACAGATACGCAGTATTTT.